Listed here are 16 T cell receptor beta chains from one sample, sequenced in a study of blood T cell repertoires in COVID-19. The table came from immunoSEQ multiplex PCR; TCRdb's copy has only in-frame clones and leaves some out. The profile covers over 70,000 clones, with 75% to 90% appearing a single time and about a tenth taken by the ten largest. The source material was peripheral blood. These TCRs come from a woman aged 70-85 years with acute or convalescent COVID-19.

This rearrangement joins TRBV29-1 to TRBJ2-7, with D perhaps matching TRBD2 (5 bases). V was clipped by 1 base and J by 6 bases, with 13 bases between them. CDR3 length: 13 residues. The V gene's germline CDR1 is SQVTM and CDR2 ANQGSEA. The chain's CDR3 is CSVEGGQSAEQYF. CDR3 nucleotide sequence: TGCAGCGTTGAAGGCGGGCAGTCTGCCGAGCAGTACTTC.

The chain employs TRBV6-2 or TRBV6-3 and TRBJ1-1; possible D gene TRBD1, 6 bases. The CDR3 consists of 15 residues. Germline V CDR1 and CDR2: MNHEY, SVGEGT. V lost 4 bases and J 0 bases, leaving 12 bases between the germline ends. The CDR3 nucleotides are TGTGCCAGCAGTTTACAGGGAACCATGAACACTGAAGCTTTCTTT. Amino acids: CASSLQGTMNTEAFF.

This clone was observed a handful of times. This sequence joins TRBV20-1 and TRBJ1-1; TRBD1 might be the D (5 bases). The germline V and J ends were trimmed by 7 bases and 7 bases, with 13 bases remaining between them. CDR1 is DFQATT and CDR2 is SNEGSKA in the germline V gene (reference sequence). The CDR3 is made up of 11 amino acids. CDR3 in DNA: TGCAGTGTCCTCAGACAGATTGAAGCTTTCTTT. Translation gives CSVLRQIEAFF.

The rearrangement uses TRBV7-2 and TRBJ1-5; D not resolved. Deletions cut 1 base from V and 6 bases from J, with 10 bases between. Germline CDR1 reads SGHTA; CDR2 reads FQGNSA. The CDR3 has 14 amino acids. CDR3 sequence (DNA): TGTGCCAGCAGCTTAGTTCATGGCGGTCAGCCCCAGCATTTT. It translates to CASSLVHGGQPQHF.

The V call is TRBV5-4, the J call TRBJ2-3; 9 bases line up with TRBD2. Germline assignment: CDR1 SGHNT and CDR2 YYREEE (reference sequence). The CDR3 runs to 15 residues. Trimming removed 0 bases from V and 4 bases from J; junction bases left unmatched: 3. This CDR3 reads CASSLAGGRADTQYF. The CDR3 nucleotides are TGTGCCAGCAGCTTGGCCGGCGGGAGGGCAGATACGCAGTATTTT.

The rearrangement joins TRBV7-8 to TRBJ2-7; perhaps TRBD1 as D (6 bases). V shed 1 base and J shed 2 bases, with 9 bases lying between them. Germline V gene data show CDR1 as SGHVS and CDR2 as FQNEAQ. The CDR3 has 14 residues. CDR3 region: CASSLGTVAYEQYF. The CDR3 nucleotides are TGTGCCAGCAGCTTAGGGACAGTTGCCTACGAGCAGTACTTC.

The chain combines TRBV19 with TRBJ2-7; tentatively, D is TRBD1 (5 bases). The germline V gene has CDR1 LNHDA and CDR2 SQIVND (reference sequence). V gave up 4 bases and J gave up 4 bases, with 14 bases separating them. This CDR3 contains 14 residues. As DNA, the CDR3 is TGTGCCAGTAGTAACCTAGACAGCCGTTACGAGCAGTACTTC. Encoded protein: CASSNLDSRYEQYF.

This chain connects TRBV5-1 to TRBJ2-7, with 8 bases that match TRBD1. The junction had 9 bases not matched to a gene; V was cut back by 1 base and J by 6 bases. The CDR3 loop spans 15 amino acids. The germline gives CDR1 SGHRS, CDR2 YFSETQ. The chain's CDR3 is CASSLSPGTGFEQYF. The DNA of the CDR3 is TGCGCCAGCAGCTTGTCTCCCGGGACAGGTTTCGAGCAGTACTTC.

The chain links TRBV5-6 to TRBJ2-7; D gene ambiguous. The CDR3 runs 15 residues. The V gene's germline CDR1 is SGHDT and CDR2 YYEEEE. Trimming pared 3 bases from V and 0 bases from J, leaving 13 bases between. CDR3 coding DNA: TGTGCCAGCAGCTCACTTAACGAGTACTCCTACGAGCAGTACTTC. Translated: CASSSLNEYSYEQYF.

CDR3 in DNA: TGTGCCAGCAGGTCAGGAATTTCTGGAAACACCATATATTTT. Amino acid sequence: CASRSGISGNTIYF. The chain is built from TRBV7-9 and TRBJ1-3; no definite D call. Germline V gene sequence: CDR1 SEHNR, CDR2 FQNEAQ (reference sequence). CDR3 length: 14 amino acids. V was pared by 6 bases and J by 1 base, with 10 bases between. The variable domain in full, with the rest retrieved from reference TRBV7-9 and TRBJ1-3, is DTGVSQNPRHKITKRGQNVTFRCDPISEHNRLYWYRQTLGQGPEFLTYFQNEAQLEKSRLLSDRFSAERPKGSFSTLEIQRTEQGDSAMYLCASRSGISGNTIYFGEGSWLTVV.

This CDR3 is CASSVETGGWNEQFF. In nucleotides, the CDR3 is TGTGCCAGCAGCGTAGAGACAGGGGGATGGAATGAGCAGTTCTTC. The rearrangement uses TRBV9 and TRBJ2-1; TRBD1 aligns across 9 bases. Losses at the gene ends were 0 bases for V and 7 bases for J; bases not matched to a gene: 5. This CDR3 region has 15 residues. Germline V gene lookup returns CDR1 SGDLS and CDR2 YYNGEE. Drawing the rest from reference TRBV9 and TRBJ2-1, the complete variable domain is DSGVTQTPKHLITATGQRVTLRCSPRSGDLSVYWYQQSLDQGLQFLIQYYNGEERAKGNILERFSAQQFPDLHSELNLSSLELGDSALYFCASSVETGGWNEQFFGPGTRLTVL.

J is TRBJ2-5 and V is TRBV9, with TRBD2 matching 9 bases. There are 16 residues in the CDR3. Looked up from germline, CDR1 is SGDLS and CDR2 is YYNGEE. V gave up 4 bases and J gave up 3 bases; unmatched junction bases: 10. The CDR3 protein is CASSLRLAVVKETQYF. DNA for the CDR3: TGTGCCAGCAGCCTCAGACTAGCGGTCGTAAAAGAGACCCAGTACTTC.

V gene TRBV4-3 combines with J gene TRBJ2-7, with TRBD1 identical over 7 bases. Unmatched junction bases numbered 4, after V lost 0 bases and J lost 2 bases. This CDR3 comprises 15 residues. The V gene's germline CDR1 is LGHNA and CDR2 YSLEER. CDR3 nucleotide sequence: TGCGCCAGCAGCCAAGATCTGGGGACAGCCTACGAGCAGTACTTC. It is translated as CASSQDLGTAYEQYF.

This clone occurred a few times. The chain combines TRBV7-5 with TRBJ2-1; the table gives TRBD2 as D, unverified against the DNA. TRBV7-5 is termed a pseudogene. This CDR3 has 16 residues. The CDR3 coding sequence is TGTGTCAGAAGCCAGAAAGGACTAGCGATCTACAATGAGCAGTTCTTC. This sequence encodes CVRSQKGLAIYNEQFF.

The chain has TRBV30 and TRBJ2-7; 7 bases align to TRBD2. From germline, CDR1 is GTSNPN and CDR2 SVGIG (reference sequence). V lost 2 bases and J lost 4; bases outside the gene matches: 5. The CDR3 contains 13 residues. The CDR3 DNA reads TGTGCCTGGAGTCGTCGGGGGGAGTACGAGCAGTACTTC. Translating it yields CAWSRRGEYEQYF.

The chain links TRBV4-2 to TRBJ1-5, with D perhaps TRBD1 (6 bases). V shed 1 base and J shed 5 bases, with 12 bases lying between them. The CDR3 totals 15 residues. Germline CDR1 and CDR2: LGHNA and YNFKEQ. CDR3: CASSQAWDMDQPQHF. As DNA, the CDR3 is TGTGCCAGCAGCCAAGCGTGGGACATGGATCAGCCCCAGCATTTT.